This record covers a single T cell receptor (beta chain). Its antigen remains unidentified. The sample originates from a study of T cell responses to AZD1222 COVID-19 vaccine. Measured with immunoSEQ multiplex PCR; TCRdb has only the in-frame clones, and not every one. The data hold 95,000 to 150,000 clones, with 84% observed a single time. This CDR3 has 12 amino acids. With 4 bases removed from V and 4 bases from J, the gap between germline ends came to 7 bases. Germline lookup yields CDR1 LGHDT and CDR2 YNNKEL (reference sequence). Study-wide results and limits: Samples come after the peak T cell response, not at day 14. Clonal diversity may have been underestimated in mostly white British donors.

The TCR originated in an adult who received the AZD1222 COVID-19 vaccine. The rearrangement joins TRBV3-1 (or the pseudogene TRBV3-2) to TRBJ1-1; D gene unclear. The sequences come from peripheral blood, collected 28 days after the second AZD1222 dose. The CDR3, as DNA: TGTGCCAGCAGCCTCGGTATCACTGAAGCTTTCTTT. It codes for CASSLGITEAFF.